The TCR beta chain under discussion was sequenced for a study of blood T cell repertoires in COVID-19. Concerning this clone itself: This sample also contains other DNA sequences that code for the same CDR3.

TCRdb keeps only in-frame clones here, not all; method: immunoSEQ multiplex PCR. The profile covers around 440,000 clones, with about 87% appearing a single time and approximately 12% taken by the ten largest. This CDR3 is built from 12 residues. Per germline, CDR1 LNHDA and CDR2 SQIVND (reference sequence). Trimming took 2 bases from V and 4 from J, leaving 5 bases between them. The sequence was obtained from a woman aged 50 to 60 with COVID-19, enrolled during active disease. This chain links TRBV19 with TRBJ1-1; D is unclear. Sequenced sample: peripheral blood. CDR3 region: CASSIRGTEAFF. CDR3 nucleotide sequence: TGTGCCAGTAGTATACGGGGCACTGAAGCTTTCTTT.